The 27 T cell receptor beta chains listed next were all sequenced from one sample in a study of T cells in Graves' hyperthyroidism and ophthalmopathy. Using RNA transcripts as the source, TCR beta CDR3 regions were amplified. Using the HTBI primer set, a first-round RT-PCR was run on the TCR CDR3. MiXCR, run by TCRdb on the multiplex PCR reads, gives a single entry per CDR3 protein. The sample consists of 75,000 to 100,000 distinct CDR3 sequences, 51% of them appearing once. The material sequenced was blood. These receptors were taken from a woman aged 40 to 55 with Graves' hyperthyroidism.

This clonotype was seen ten or more times. V usage is TRBV20-1 and J usage is TRBJ2-2; tentatively, D is TRBD2 (6 bases). Germline V lookup: CDR1 DFQATT, CDR2 SNEGSKA (reference sequence). This CDR3 comprises 16 residues. V was trimmed by 2 bases and J by 7 bases, leaving 20 bases between them. CDR3 amino acids: CSARPPVGGAVGELFF. CDR3 nucleotides: TGCAGTGCTAGACCTCCCGTGGGGGGAGCTGTCGGGGAGCTGTTTTTT.

This clonotype was found a few times. The V and J genes are TRBV10-3 and TRBJ2-5; 9 nucleotides agree with TRBD2. The V segment lost 0 bases and the J segment 6 bases; nucleotides outside the gene matches: 5. The CDR3 totals 15 residues. Germline lookup yields CDR1 ENHRY and CDR2 SYGVKD. CDR3 nucleotides: TGTGCCATCAGTGAGTCGATTTCTAGCGGGAAGACCCAGTACTTC. Translated, it gives CAISESISSGKTQYF.

About this clonotype: A much larger clone lies a single base off, so this may be a read error. The chain joins TRBV20-1 to TRBJ1-5; weak D call: TRBD1 (6 bases). The CDR3 is made up of 15 amino acids. V was trimmed by 5 bases and J by 9 bases, leaving 23 bases between them. Germline CDR1 reads DFQATT; CDR2 reads SNEGSKA (reference sequence). CDR3 region: CSAGRGGLLSRPQHF. The CDR3 DNA reads TGCAGTGCTGGGAGGGGGGGGCTTCTATCTCGGCCCCAGCATTTT.

This clonotype appeared a few times. The chain carries TRBV2 and TRBJ2-2; 9 bases are shared with TRBD1. Germline V gene data show CDR1 as SNHLY and CDR2 as FYNNEI. There are 14 residues in the CDR3. The trim removed 3 bases at V and 7 bases at J, leaving 3 bases unmatched. CDR3 coding DNA: TGTGCCAGCAGTGAGCGGGGACAGGGCGGGGAGCTGTTTTTT. This sequence encodes CASSERGQGGELFF.

This clonotype was recorded once. The chain joins TRBV9 to TRBJ2-7, with a weak D call TRBD2 (7 bases). This CDR3 region has 15 residues. Germline CDR1 reads SGDLS; CDR2 reads YYNGEE. V lost 4 bases and J lost 2, with 16 bases in between. CDR3 region: CASSQGGGITYEQYF. CDR3 nucleotides: TGTGCCAGCAGCCAAGGGGGGGGAATTACCTACGAGCAGTACTTC.

The chain has TRBV11-2 and TRBJ1-6; D gene ambiguous. Trimming took off 0 bases at V and 7 bases at J, with 10 bases between the two ends. Germline-derived CDR1 and CDR2 are SGHAT and FQNNGV. The CDR3 loop spans 15 amino acids. CDR3 region: CASSLDGPRNSPLHF. In nucleotides, the CDR3 is TGTGCCAGCAGCTTAGACGGTCCGAGGAATTCACCCCTCCACTTT.

The table lists this clonotype with many counts. This chain uses TRBV20-1 with TRBJ2-7; D is ambiguous. The CDR3 sequence is 13 residues long. Between the trimmed V and J ends, which lost 3 bases and 1 base, there was a span of 10 bases. Germline CDR1 reads DFQATT; CDR2 reads SNEGSKA (reference sequence). CDR3 sequence (DNA): TGCAGTGCTAGTCACAGAGTTTCCTACGAGCAGTACTTC. Translating it yields CSASHRVSYEQYF.

The chain has TRBV10-3 and TRBJ1-6; possible D gene TRBD1, 6 bases. V was trimmed by 4 bases and J by 8 bases, leaving 9 bases between them. CDR1 is ENHRY, CDR2 SYGVKD, per germline. The CDR3 has 13 amino acids. For the CDR3, the DNA is TGTGCCATCAGTGGGGGGGGCGATTCACCCCTCCACTTT. Its translation is CAISGGGDSPLHF.

The chain recombines TRBV12-3 or TRBV12-4 with TRBJ1-1; a weak D match, TRBD1 (6 bases). The germline V and J ends were trimmed by 5 bases and 3 bases, with 10 bases remaining between them. The CDR3 has 13 amino acids. The CDR3 nucleotides are TGTGCCAGCAGTCCTGGGGGGCACACTGAAGCTTTCTTT. This gives the protein CASSPGGHTEAFF.

In this sample, this clonotype turned up once. The chain joins TRBV29-1 to TRBJ1-2, with 10 bases lining up with TRBD1. Germline CDR1 is SQVTM and CDR2 is ANQGSEA. Trimming took 8 bases from V and 2 from J; bases not matched to a gene: 8. CDR3 length: 14 residues. CDR3 protein: CSQGGTGANYGYTF. As DNA, the CDR3 is TGCAGCCAAGGAGGGACAGGGGCGAACTATGGCTACACCTTC.

The V call is TRBV7-6, the J call TRBJ2-2, with a weak D call TRBD2 (6 bases). V shed 6 bases and J shed 3 bases, with 11 bases lying between them. From germline, CDR1 is SGHVS and CDR2 FNYEAQ. This CDR3 has 14 amino acids. CDR3 sequence (DNA): TGTGCCAGCAGGGGGAGGTCGTACACCGGGGAGCTGTTTTTT. It translates to CASRGRSYTGELFF.

This rearrangement joins TRBV10-3 to TRBJ1-3; TRBD1 matches at 11 bases. Per the germline V gene, CDR1 is ENHRY and CDR2 is SYGVKD. After removal of 3 bases from V and 6 bases from J, the junction contained 13 bases not matched to a gene. The CDR3 has 18 residues. This chain's CDR3 is CAISEPGQGATGLNTIYF. As DNA, the CDR3 is TGTGCCATCAGTGAACCCGGACAGGGGGCGACTGGCTTAAACACCATATATTTT.

Regarding this clonotype: This could be a read error, since a much larger clone is one nucleotide away. The chain recombines TRBV15 with TRBJ1-2, with a tentative D call TRBD1 (5 bases). This CDR3 has 13 amino acids. Trimming took off 5 bases at V and 8 bases at J, with 15 bases between the two ends. Germline CDR1 is LNHNV and CDR2 is YYDKDF (reference sequence). CDR3 bases: TGTGCCACCAGCGCCGCGGGGGGAGGCGGCTACACCTTC. This gives the protein CATSAAGGGGYTF.

There are many counts of this clonotype. The chain couples TRBV14 to TRBJ1-2; D uncertain. The germline V and J ends were trimmed by 0 bases and 2 bases, with 10 bases remaining between them. Germline V CDR1 and CDR2: SGHDN, FVKESK. The CDR3 is 15 amino acids. The CDR3 coding sequence is TGTGCCAGCAGCCAAGATGGGTACGGCAACTATGGCTACACCTTC. As protein: CASSQDGYGNYGYTF.

A note on this clonotype: This clone may be a read error of a much larger clone one base away. V usage is TRBV10-3 and J usage is TRBJ1-2; D perhaps matches TRBD1 (6 bases). The V gene lost 4 bases and the J gene lost 3 bases, with 12 bases spanning the gap. CDR1 is ENHRY and CDR2 is SYGVKD in the germline V gene. The CDR3 is 14 residues long. The CDR3 bases are TGTGCCATCAGTGGGGGGGGGCAGCACTATGGCTACACCTTC. This gives the protein CAISGGGQHYGYTF.

Ten or more counts support this clonotype. CDR3: CASSVGFQGKQYF. In DNA form, the CDR3 reads TGTGCCAGCAGTGTCGGATTTCAGGGGAAGCAGTACTTC. V and J are TRBV27 and TRBJ2-7; D is possibly TRBD1 (6 bases). CDR3 size: 13 residues. Trimming removed 5 bases from V and 8 bases from J, with 16 bases in between. Germline CDR1 is MNHEY and CDR2 is SMNVEV (reference sequence).

V usage is TRBV25-1 and J usage is TRBJ1-6; no firm D call. Germline V gene sequence: CDR1 MGHDK, CDR2 SYGVNS. Trimming took off 6 bases at V and 7 bases at J, with 16 bases between the two ends. The CDR3 is 15 amino acids. For the CDR3, the DNA is TGTGCCAGCAGGCCGGGCTGGGTCAGCAATTCACCCCTCCACTTT. This codes for CASRPGWVSNSPLHF.

The V gene is TRBV11-2, the J gene TRBJ1-3; the D is unclear. Germline V lookup: CDR1 SGHAT, CDR2 FQNNGV. The CDR3 length is 14 residues. The ends were cut back, 5 bases at V and 0 bases at J, with 8 bases in the middle. CDR3 bases: TGTGCCAGCAGCCCGAGACACTCTGGAAACACCATATATTTT. Translated: CASSPRHSGNTIYF.

V and J are TRBV11-2 and TRBJ1-5; D is possibly TRBD1 (6 bases). Trimming stripped 1 base from V and 14 bases from J, with 18 bases between. The CDR3 extends over 14 amino acids. Germline values: CDR1 SGHAT, CDR2 FQNNGV. The CDR3 sequence: CASSLGRGGYYEHF. The CDR3 DNA reads TGTGCCAGCAGCTTAGGCAGGGGAGGATACTACGAGCATTTT. Filled out from reference TRBV11-2 and TRBJ1-5, the complete variable domain reads EAGVAQSPRYKIIEKRQSVAFWCNPISGHATLYWYQQILGQGPKLLIQFQNNGVVDDSQLPKDRFSAERLKGVDSTLKIQPAKLEDSAVYLCASSLGRGGYYEHFGDGTRLSIL.

This clonotype was detected once. Germline and junction disagree at one end, which may indicate a read error. The chain has TRBV7-6 and TRBJ2-7; 11 nucleotides agree with TRBD1. The CDR3 length is 15 residues. Germline V gene sequence: CDR1 SGHVS, CDR2 FNYEAQ. This CDR3 reads CACSVGQGVNYEQYF. CDR3 DNA: TGTGCCTGCAGCGTGGGACAGGGGGTTAACTACGAGCAGTACTTC.

This clonotype was observed at least ten times. The chain has TRBV12-3 or TRBV12-4 and TRBJ1-1; D is unresolved. Trimming took 6 bases from V and 1 from J, leaving 12 bases between them. The CDR3 totals 14 residues. As DNA, the CDR3 is TGTGCCAGCAGGGCGACTGGAGGGAACACTGAAGCTTTCTTT. Its translation is CASRATGGNTEAFF.

The chain joins TRBV10-3 to TRBJ1-6; D call uncertain. The CDR3 runs to 14 residues. V gave up 6 bases and J gave up 4 bases, with 10 bases separating them. Looked up from germline, CDR1 is ENHRY and CDR2 is SYGVKD. DNA of the CDR3: TGTGCCATCAGAACAAGAGAGTATAATTCACCCCTCCACTTT. Protein product: CAIRTREYNSPLHF.

This clonotype was picked up many times. The genes are TRBV12-3 or TRBV12-4 and TRBJ1-1; no reliable D call. Trimming shortened V by 1 base and J by 1 base, and 4 bases separated the two germline ends. This CDR3 is built from 13 residues. The CDR3 bases are TGTGCCAGCAGTTTAGGAGAGAACACTGAAGCTTTCTTT. It specifies CASSLGENTEAFF.

This clonotype was seen repeatedly, ten times or more. The V call is TRBV20-1, the J call TRBJ1-6; maybe TRBD1 (6 bases). CDR1 and CDR2 from the germline V gene are DFQATT and SNEGSKA (reference sequence). V dropped 2 bases and J dropped 6 bases, with 14 bases sitting between them. CDR3 length: 15 amino acids. The DNA of the CDR3 is TGCAGTGCTAGAACACAGGGACACGTTAATTCACCCCTCCACTTT. This sequence encodes CSARTQGHVNSPLHF.

This clonotype was detected many times. The rearrangement links TRBV19 to TRBJ1-3; TRBD1 might be the D (6 bases). Germline lookup yields CDR1 LNHDA and CDR2 SQIVND (reference sequence). The CDR3 runs 15 residues. Trimming stripped 7 bases from V and 4 bases from J, with 17 bases between. CDR3 DNA sequence: TGTGCCAGTAACCTTTCCGACAGGTCCGGAAACACCATATATTTT. Translated: CASNLSDRSGNTIYF.

The chain recombines TRBV29-1 with TRBJ1-1; D unresolved. V gave up 3 bases and J gave up 1 base, with 9 bases separating them. This CDR3 has 13 amino acids. Germline CDR1 reads SQVTM; CDR2 reads ANQGSEA. CDR3 amino acids: CSVEEWRNTEAFF. As DNA, the CDR3 is TGCAGCGTTGAGGAGTGGAGGAACACTGAAGCTTTCTTT.

The gene calls are TRBV5-6 and TRBJ1-1, with D possibly matching TRBD1 (5 bases). The germline CDR1 and CDR2 sequences are SGHDT and YYEEEE. V lost 6 bases and J lost 6, with 12 bases in between. The CDR3 has 12 amino acids. The CDR3 sequence: CASTLGVAEAFF. The CDR3 DNA sequence: TGTGCCAGCACCCTGGGGGTGGCTGAAGCTTTCTTT.